This T cell receptor (beta chain) derives from a study of Graves' ophthalmopathy and Graves' hyperthyroidism (dated by TCRdb to the late 2010s). As for the study more broadly: Peripheral blood was collected at initial diagnosis, prior to any treatment. In total, 120 to 150 blood samples were TCR-sequenced: 40 to 45 ophthalmopathy, some 75 hyperthyroidism and approximately 17 hyperthyroidism-to-ophthalmopathy patients. In several hyperthyroidism patients, the T-cell repertoires found in thyroid tissue were compared with those found in blood. Following sample collection, hyperthyroidism patients were given methimazole at a starting dose of 30 mg daily, and ophthalmopathy patients were given high-dose intravenous methylprednisolone. TCR beta repertoire signatures were used to distinguish Graves' ophthalmopathy from Graves' hyperthyroidism and to predict progression to ophthalmopathy. The independent validation cohort included around 19 hyperthyroidism patients plus 17 patients who later progressed from hyperthyroidism to ophthalmopathy. The 100 discovery patients were randomly divided into training and test sets at a 7:3 ratio. A discovery set of more than 90 patients (approximately 45 ophthalmopathy, about 58 stable hyperthyroidism) was enrolled to explore V-J signatures distinguishing ophthalmopathy from hyperthyroidism. Overall results and qualifications from the work: Most of the expanded thyroid clonotypes with a frequency above 0.001 were also detected in blood, and it was suggested that the thyroid immune response may be reflected by blood repertoires. Sample size was not predetermined statistically, and investigators were not blinded to group allocation. In validation, the model predicted ophthalmopathy progression with about 70% sensitivity and approximately 78% specificity; some 13 predicted patients were CT-confirmed with GO in a median of roughly 6.8 months. In cross-validation, the 13-signature model distinguished ophthalmopathy from stable hyperthyroidism with about 89% sensitivity and over 81% specificity, while in the test set the corresponding values were about 80% and 75%.

This clonotype occurred many times. This clone's antigen is unknown. Base qualities are not provided; no much larger clone lies one nucleotide away. V is clipped by 3 bases and J by 7 bases, and the sequence between their germline boundaries is 13 bases long. The germline V gene (reference sequence) specifies SGHAT as CDR1 and FQDESV as CDR2. Taken from cysteine to phenylalanine, the CDR3 has 13 residues. Of the read, only the CDR3 DNA is kept; its 39 bases are in frame from base 1. Ophthalmopathy patients were characterized by moderately to severely active disease, a Clinical Activity Score of at least 3, a NOSPECS grade of at least 4, and a disease duration under 3 months. Patients with other autoimmune diseases, uncontrolled infections, pregnancy or lactation were excluded. Diagnosis was based on clinical symptoms, serum thyroxine, TRAb, thyroid ultrasound and orbital computed tomography. PBMCs were isolated from about 9.1 ml of fresh peripheral blood by Ficoll-Paque density gradient centrifugation. Trizol reagent was used to extract the total RNA, and its quality was then checked on an Agilent 2100 Bioanalyzer.

TCR beta CDR3 regions were amplified from RNA transcripts for repertoire sequencing. A first-round RT-PCR used HTBI primers with the Qiagen OneStep RT-PCR kit, followed by a second-round multiplex PCR, size selection and purification. The libraries underwent paired-end sequencing with 100 bp reads on an Illumina HiSeq2000. Per the authors' processing: Reads were processed with SOAPnuke, discarding reads with adapters, uncalled bases, mean Phred below 15, or no exact constant-primer or identifier match. High-quality paired reads were merged with COPE v1.2.5. Unique nucleotide sequences were defined as clonotypes and aligned to IMGT TRB V, D and J references using MiTCR v1.1. Analysis was restricted to V-J combinations with a frequency above 0.0001, which covered roughly 99% of repertoires. For each V-J combination, a TCR clonal expansion and chaos score was defined as the ratio of F50 clonal expansion to chaos observed in the TCRdist matrix. Welch's t-statistics and random forest were used to reduce features to 10 to 15 V-J combinations, which were fed into a naive Bayes classifier. The similarity between thyroid and blood repertoires was quantified using the Morisita-Horn index. TCRdb reprocessed the public reads (quality trimming at Q25 with fastp, clone calling with MiXCR) and kept in-frame beta chains. Every entry covers one CDR3 protein and lists the most common genes and DNA from its rows. The V and J calls reflect TCRdb's pipeline rather than the authors' work. The sample contains more than 150,000 distinct CDR3 sequences, over 35% of them found a single time. Roughly 6% of the sample rests with the top ten.

The specimen was peripheral blood. The source is a woman aged 40 to 55 with Graves' ophthalmopathy. Donor details come from another sample of the same person, matched by shared clones. The sequence links TRBV11-1 to TRBJ2-7; the D gene is possibly TRBD2, with 6 bases matching. For the CDR3, the sequence is CASSLFVGGEQYF. In nucleotide form, the sequence is TGTGCCAGCAGCTTGTTTGTGGGGGGTGAGCAGTACTTC. Full variable domain (CDR3 extended with the reference TRBV11-1 and TRBJ2-7 proteins): EAEVAQSPRYKITEKSQAVAFWCDPISGHATLYWYRQILGQGPELLVQFQDESVVDDSQLPKDRFSAERLKGVDSTLKIQPAELGDSAMYLCASSLFVGGEQYFGPGTRLTVT.